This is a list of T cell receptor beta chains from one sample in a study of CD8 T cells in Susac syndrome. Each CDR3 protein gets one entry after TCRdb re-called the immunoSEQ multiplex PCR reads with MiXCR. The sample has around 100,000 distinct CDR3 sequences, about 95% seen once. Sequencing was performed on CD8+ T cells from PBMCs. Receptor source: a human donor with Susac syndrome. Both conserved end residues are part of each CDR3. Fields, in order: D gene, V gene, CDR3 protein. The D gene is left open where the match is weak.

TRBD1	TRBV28	CASNPVLEKGASSYEQYF
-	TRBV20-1	CSAVNAQGNQPQHF
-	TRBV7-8	CASSLDPRAGKYF
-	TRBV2	CASRSGDKGLYEQYF
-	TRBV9	CASSVVQTPSYEQYF
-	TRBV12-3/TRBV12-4	CASSPDMSNQPQHF
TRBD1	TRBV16	CASSQMTGSKAFF
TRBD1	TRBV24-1	CATSDTGQYNEQFF
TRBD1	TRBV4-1	CASSQDLAGGKEKLFF
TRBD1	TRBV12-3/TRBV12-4	CASSPRGRFNEKLFF
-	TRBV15	CATRGSTARHTTDTQYF
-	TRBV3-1	CASSQGGHNSPLHF
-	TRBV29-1	CSTRPYQADTQYF
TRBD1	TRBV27	CASSFRTGNTEAFF
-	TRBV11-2	CASSLVRGLGETQYF
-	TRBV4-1	CASSQPTWGDTQYF
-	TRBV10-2	CASIRMLSGADEQFF
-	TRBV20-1	CSAPRLAGHLSSTDTQYF
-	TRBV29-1	CSVLGGQGRSYEQYF
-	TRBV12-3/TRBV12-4	CASSPGPQETQYF
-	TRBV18	CASSPPSRVGYEQYF
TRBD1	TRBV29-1	CSVWTGGEYEQYF
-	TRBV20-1	CSAKGGTEAFF
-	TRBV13	CASSGRGNAEAFF
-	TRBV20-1	CSARVATGELFF
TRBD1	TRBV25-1	CASSRQGAGSAEAFF
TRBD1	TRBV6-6	CASSTGVNEQFF
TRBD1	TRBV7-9	CASEPGQNYGYTF
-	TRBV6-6	CASSYVRAGELFF
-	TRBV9	CASSGREDRSEQYF
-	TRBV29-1	CSVQRTEAFF
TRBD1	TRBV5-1	CASSLQGDSYEQYF
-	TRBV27	CASSPPGGLFVNTQYF
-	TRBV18	CASSPKGTENTEAFF
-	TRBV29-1	CSAAGGGTEAFF
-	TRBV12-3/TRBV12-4	CASSPRGLKGYTF
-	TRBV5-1	CASTQGGEQFF
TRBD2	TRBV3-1	CASSLATSGGARELFF
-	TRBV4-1	CASSQDIRGSAEAFF
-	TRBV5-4	CASSLPRQGPTDTQYF
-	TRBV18	CASSPPTADTQYF
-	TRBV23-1	CASRTTEVQYF
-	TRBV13	CASSPGTDNYGYTF
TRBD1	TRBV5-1	CASSLIGQGYSPLHF
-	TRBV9	CASSPPLWVSSGANVLTF
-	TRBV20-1	CSAERPGDQETQYF
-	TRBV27	CASSLSRANEQFF
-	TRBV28	CASSPPSVNYGYTF
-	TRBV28	CASSLLSDWFQAQYF
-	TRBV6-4	CASSETATGELFF
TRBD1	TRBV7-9	CASSPQGDVAEKLFF
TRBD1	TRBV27	CASSLAGTDSPLHF
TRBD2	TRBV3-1	CASSQAVTSGRSGEQYF
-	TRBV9	CASSVDHGGTGQFF
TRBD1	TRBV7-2	CASSTRTGGDGYTF
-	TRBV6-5	CASSPGYNYGYTF
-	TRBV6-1	CASSEREDGYNEQFF
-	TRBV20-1	CSATADLNTEAFF
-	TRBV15	CATSSANGETQYF
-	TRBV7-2	CASSLGRPGYNSPLHF